This TCR beta chain emerged from a study of T cells in localized non-small cell lung cancer. Study-wide results and caveats: Tumor showed lower T cell clonality than uninvolved adjacent lung, where it was highest. Sequencing was limited to one tumor region, leaving the possibility of heterogeneity open. A higher density of T cells in blood coincided with extended overall survival.

The protocol was immunoSEQ multiplex PCR, while the TCRdb copy is restricted to in-frame clones and leaves out a portion. The data contain 70,000 to 100,000 clones, roughly 88% of them singletons. A note on this clone: What it binds is not known.

V was trimmed by 7 bases and J by 6 bases, leaving 18 bases between them. This CDR3 has 14 amino acids. Germline V lookup: CDR1 SNHLY, CDR2 FYNNEI. Source: PBMCs, taken before any cancer treatment. The V gene is TRBV2, the J gene TRBJ1-2, with D maybe TRBD1 (6 bases). This sequence originates from a woman aged 40 to 75 with stage II squamous cell lung carcinoma. The CDR3 sequence is CASTRGLPGHGYTF. The CDR3 DNA follows: TGTGCCAGCACCAGGGGCCTCCCGGGACATGGCTACACCTTC.